The next 32 T cell receptor beta chains were all read from a single sample in a study of beta chain features in type 1 diabetes. Reverse transcribing all isolated RNA meant expressed TCRB transcripts were sequenced. Profiling relied on immunoSEQ multiplex PCR, and the TCRdb table lists in-frame clones only, not all of them. The sample records 130,000 or so clones, roughly 9.3% being singletons. Sample: central memory CD4+ T cells from blood. The source of these receptors is a woman aged 40 to 50 in good health.

The table lists this clone with a few counts. The J gene is TRBJ2-5, the V gene TRBV6-5, with TRBD2 identical over 7 bases. The DNA matches TRBJ2-7 better at its end, which makes the J call doubtful. Looked up from germline, CDR1 is MNHEY and CDR2 is SVGAGI. The CDR3 runs 14 residues. The CDR3 reads CASSYRTAGYEQYF. In DNA form, the CDR3 reads TGTGCCAGCAGTTACCGAACAGCGGGGTACGAGCAGTACTTC.

This clone occurred once. A read error may produce the germline difference seen at one junction end. V and J are TRBV4-1 and TRBJ2-3; no clear D gene. This CDR3 has 14 residues. Per the germline V gene, CDR1 is MGHRA and CDR2 is YSYEKL. This CDR3 reads CASSQGVGTDTQYF. CDR3 nucleotide sequence: TGTGCCAGCAGCCAAGGAGTCGGCACAGATACGCAGTATTTT.

This clone has just a few counts. The J gene is TRBJ1-5, the V gene TRBV6-5; D is undetermined. CDR3 size: 13 residues. Trimming took 6 bases from V and 2 from J, leaving 8 bases between them. Germline values: CDR1 MNHEY, CDR2 SVGAGI. The CDR3, as DNA: TGTGCCAGCAGACTATCACGCAATCAGCCCCAGCATTTT. Residues: CASRLSRNQPQHF.

The chain has TRBV7-2 and TRBJ1-1, with a tentative D call TRBD1 (6 bases). There are 13 residues in the CDR3. Trimming removed 5 bases at V and 2 bases at J, with 9 bases between. Germline CDR1 and CDR2: SGHTA and FQGNSA. Here the CDR3 DNA reads TGTGCCAGCAGCGTGGACAGTAACACTGAAGCTTTCTTT. It is translated as CASSVDSNTEAFF.

Only one count was recorded for this clone. The V call is TRBV19, the J call TRBJ2-1; 10 bases agree with TRBD2. The CDR3 totals 17 residues. With 5 bases clipped from V and 5 bases from J, the junction kept 12 bases outside the gene matches. Germline V gene lookup returns CDR1 LNHDA and CDR2 SQIVND (reference sequence). The CDR3 region has the DNA TGTGCCAGTAGTTCTTTCAGGACTAGCGGAGGAAACAATGAGCAGTTCTTC. Protein product: CASSSFRTSGGNNEQFF.

The chain uses TRBV10-3 and TRBJ2-5; no reliable D call. Trimming removed 6 bases at V and 2 bases at J, with 10 bases between. Germline V lookup: CDR1 ENHRY, CDR2 SYGVKD. The CDR3 is 13 residues long. CDR3 sequence (DNA): TGTGCCATCAGATCGATCGGTCAAGAGACCCAGTACTTC. This codes for CAIRSIGQETQYF.

The gene calls are TRBV2 and TRBJ2-5; 10 positions agree with TRBD1. The CDR3 covers 15 residues. Germline CDR1 SNHLY, CDR2 FYNNEI. V lost 8 bases to trimming and J lost 5 bases; unmatched junction nucleotides: 11. The DNA of the CDR3 is TGTGCCAGCGAGGCGGGACAGGGGCGGTGGGAGACCCAGTACTTC. As protein: CASEAGQGRWETQYF.

The chain employs TRBV6-5 and TRBJ2-7, with D maybe TRBD1 (6 bases). Germline values: CDR1 MNHEY, CDR2 SVGAGI. CDR3 size: 14 residues. Deletions cut 8 bases from V and 1 base from J, with 15 bases between. CDR3 DNA sequence: TGTGCCAGCGAAAGAGGGGGTCAATCCTACGAGCAGTACTTC. It is translated as CASERGGQSYEQYF.

The chain has TRBV5-4 and TRBJ2-3; 9 nucleotides agree with TRBD2. The germline V gene encodes CDR1 SGHNT and CDR2 YYREEE (reference sequence). V gave up 0 bases and J gave up 2 bases; unmatched junction bases: 4. This CDR3 contains 16 residues. Written as DNA, the CDR3 is TGTGCCAGCAGCTTGGCGCGGGGGGGCGCCACAGATACGCAGTATTTT. It is translated as CASSLARGGATDTQYF.

This clone was picked up a small number of times. This sequence joins TRBV5-1 and TRBJ2-7; TRBD1 is a possible D gene (6 bases). CDR3 length: 14 residues. Looked up from germline, CDR1 is SGHRS and CDR2 is YFSETQ. Trimming stripped 1 base from V and 0 bases from J, with 8 bases between. The CDR3 DNA follows: TGCGCCAGCAGCTTGATGGGGGCCTCCTACGAGCAGTACTTC. Translation: CASSLMGASYEQYF.

The table lists this clone with a few counts. The rearrangement joins TRBV18 to TRBJ2-1, with D possibly TRBD2 on 5 matching bases. The CDR3 covers 17 residues. Looked up from germline, CDR1 is KGHSH and CDR2 is LQKENI. Trimming left V 1 base short and J 0 bases short, with 13 bases between. CDR3 residues: CASSPLGLLSSYNEQFF. CDR3 DNA sequence: TGTGCCAGCTCACCACTTGGACTCCTTAGCTCCTACAATGAGCAGTTCTTC.

The chain employs TRBV6-5 and TRBJ1-2; D is uncertain. Trimming took off 6 bases at V and 0 bases at J, with 11 bases between the two ends. The CDR3 runs 14 residues. Germline V CDR1 and CDR2: MNHEY, SVGAGI. The CDR3 region is CASRRVGANYGYTF. CDR3 nucleotides: TGTGCCAGCAGGCGCGTGGGCGCTAACTATGGCTACACCTTC.

This sequence joins TRBV27 and TRBJ1-1, with D perhaps TRBD1 (6 bases). From germline, CDR1 is MNHEY and CDR2 SMNVEV (reference sequence). The length of the CDR3 is 14 residues. The V end lost 3 bases, the J end lost 4 bases, and 12 bases lay between the germline ends. CDR3 amino acids: CASSFVRGTTEAFF. The CDR3 DNA reads TGTGCCAGCAGTTTTGTCAGGGGTACCACTGAAGCTTTCTTT.

This clone showed up just a few times. The V gene is TRBV9, the J gene TRBJ2-3; a possible D gene is TRBD1 (5 bases). V was shortened by 0 bases and J by 1 base, with 9 bases between the two germline ends. Germline V gene sequence: CDR1 SGDLS, CDR2 YYNGEE. The CDR3 has 15 residues. The CDR3 spells CASSVVDSRTDTQYF. The CDR3 coding sequence is TGTGCCAGCAGCGTAGTCGACAGCCGCACAGATACGCAGTATTTT.

This clone was detected a few times. The chain links TRBV5-4 to TRBJ2-5, with 7 positions matching TRBD1. Germline loops: CDR1 SGHNT, CDR2 YYREEE (reference sequence). J was trimmed by 1 base and V by 0 bases; bases with no gene match: 6. CDR3 size: 16 residues. CDR3 DNA: TGTGCCAGCAGCTTGGAATCTACAGGGGCCCAAGAGACCCAGTACTTC. It specifies CASSLESTGAQETQYF.

The CDR3 sequence: CASSLQRAEQYF. The CDR3 DNA is TGTGCCAGCAGTTTGCAGAGGGCCGAGCAGTACTTC. The rearrangement joins TRBV28 to TRBJ2-7; TRBD2 is a possible D gene (5 bases). CDR3 length: 12 residues. Between the trimmed V and J ends, which lost 3 bases and 6 bases, there was a span of 9 bases. Per the germline V gene, CDR1 is MDHEN and CDR2 is SYDVKM. The full variable domain, in which reference TRBV28 and TRBJ2-7 provide the parts outside the CDR3, is DVKVTQSSRYLVKRTGEKVFLECVQDMDHENMFWYRQDPGLGLRLIYFSYDVKMKEKGDIPEGYSVSREKKERFSLILESASTNQTSMYLCASSLQRAEQYFGPGTRLTVT.

The V call is TRBV29-1, the J call TRBJ2-6; D is possibly TRBD2 (7 bases). The CDR3 covers 14 residues. Trimming shortened V by 7 bases and J by 4 bases, and 14 bases separated the two germline ends. CDR1 SQVTM and CDR2 ANQGSEA come from the germline V gene. The CDR3, as DNA: TGCAGCGCTGGGGGGGGCGGCGGGGCCAACGTCCTGACTTTC. It translates to CSAGGGGGANVLTF.

There are a few counts of this clone. The chain recombines TRBV23-1 with TRBJ2-3; 7 bases are shared with TRBD1. TRBV23-1 falls under the ORF class, with uncertain function. Trimming at V came to 6 bases and at J to 1 base, leaving 16 bases not matched to a gene. CDR3 size: 18 residues. The CDR3 bases are TGCGCCAGCAGCCCCCCCGACAGGGTTAGGGATGGCACAGATACGCAGTATTTT. Translated: CASSPPDRVRDGTDTQYF.

The sample holds a few counts of this clone. This chain links TRBV5-1 with TRBJ1-1; no definite D call. The CDR3 contains 13 residues. CDR1 is SGHRS, CDR2 YFSETQ, per germline. The V and J ends lost 1 base and 8 bases respectively, with 12 bases between them. CDR3 coding DNA: TGCGCCAGCAGCTTGAGCGGAAGCCCAGAAGCTTTCTTT. Translating gives CASSLSGSPEAFF. Full variable domain (remainder filled in from reference TRBV5-1 and TRBJ1-1): KAGVTQTPRYLIKTRGQQVTLSCSPISGHRSVSWYQQTPGQGLQFLFEYFSETQRNKGNFPGRFSGRQFSNSRSEMNVSTLELGDSALYLCASSLSGSPEAFFGQGTRLTVV.

This rearrangement joins TRBV5-1 to TRBJ2-6; TRBD1 agrees at 7 bases. V shed 4 bases and J 2 bases; nucleotides not matched to a gene: 3. The CDR3 covers 15 residues. Germline CDR1 is SGHRS and CDR2 is YFSETQ. In nucleotides, the CDR3 is TGCGCCAGCAGCGTTACAGGGGCTGGGGCCAACGTCCTGACTTTC. Its translation is CASSVTGAGANVLTF.

The chain carries TRBV11-2 and TRBJ2-3; 7 positions match TRBD2. J lost 4 bases, V lost 5 bases, and 9 bases had no gene match. The CDR3 is 15 amino acids. Germline loops: CDR1 SGHAT, CDR2 FQNNGV. The CDR3 bases are TGTGCCAGCAGCCAACGGACTAGTCTAGCAGATACGCAGTATTTT. Its protein product is CASSQRTSLADTQYF.

The chain uses TRBV4-2 and TRBJ1-6; no definite D call. The CDR3 has 17 amino acids. Trimming removed 3 bases from V and 5 bases from J, with 17 bases in between. Germline values: CDR1 LGHNA, CDR2 YNFKEQ. The CDR3: CASSQATKRRDNSPLHF. The CDR3 bases are TGTGCCAGCAGCCAGGCTACGAAAAGGCGGGATAATTCACCCCTCCACTTT.

A note on this clone: Other DNA variants within this sample encode the same CDR3. The rearrangement links TRBV5-1 to TRBJ2-5, with D unclear. Germline values: CDR1 SGHRS, CDR2 YFSETQ. Trimming left V 1 base short and J 5 bases short, with 6 bases between. The CDR3 is 12 amino acids. The CDR3 is CASSLYRETQYF. The CDR3 bases are TGCGCCAGCAGCTTGTATCGTGAGACCCAGTACTTC.

This chain uses TRBV29-1 with TRBJ2-7; TRBD1 is a possible D gene (6 bases). Germline-derived CDR1 and CDR2 are SQVTM and ANQGSEA. The CDR3 has 12 amino acids. Trimming removed 7 bases from V and 5 bases from J, with 15 bases in between. In DNA form, the CDR3 reads TGCAGCGCGGCACAGGGTTCCCACGAGCAGTACTTC. Encoded protein: CSAAQGSHEQYF.

The rearrangement uses TRBV7-9 and TRBJ2-7; D is possibly TRBD2 (6 bases). V lost 2 bases and J 9 bases, leaving 23 bases between the germline ends. This CDR3 comprises 16 residues. Germline V gene data show CDR1 as SEHNR and CDR2 as FQNEAQ (reference sequence). CDR3 sequence (DNA): TGTGCCAGCAGCTTATCTTCCCCGGGACTTGGGCGGTCGCAGTACTTC. Translating it yields CASSLSSPGLGRSQYF.

The chain has TRBV13 and TRBJ2-7, with 10 bases identical to TRBD1. J was trimmed by 4 bases and V by 5 bases; bases with no gene match: 8. The CDR3 length is 15 residues. Germline CDR1 and CDR2: PRHDT and FYEKMQ (reference sequence). In nucleotides, the CDR3 is TGTGCCAGCAGCAATATCCGGGGACAGGGGTACGAGCAGTACTTC. Protein product: CASSNIRGQGYEQYF.

The sample holds a few counts of this clone. V usage is TRBV11-2 and J usage is TRBJ2-7; D call uncertain. V was shortened by 1 base and J by 0 bases, with 7 bases between the two germline ends. Germline V gene sequence: CDR1 SGHAT, CDR2 FQNNGV. The CDR3 spans 14 residues. CDR3 protein: CASSLVRSSYEQYF. CDR3 nucleotide sequence: TGTGCCAGCAGCTTAGTTCGCAGCTCCTACGAGCAGTACTTC.

The chain has TRBV7-2 and TRBJ2-2; D might be TRBD1 (5 bases). Germline loops: CDR1 SGHTA, CDR2 FQGNSA. The CDR3 totals 15 residues. V was pared by 1 base and J by 9 bases, with 15 bases between. The CDR3 is CASSLDAGMARELFF. CDR3 DNA sequence: TGTGCCAGCAGCTTAGACGCAGGGATGGCCAGGGAGCTGTTTTTT. Supplemented by reference TRBV7-2 and TRBJ2-2, the full variable domain reads GAGVSQSPSNKVTEKGKDVELRCDPISGHTALYWYRQSLGQGLEFLIYFQGNSAPDKSGLPSDRFSAERTGGSVSTLTIQRTQQEDSAVYLCASSLDAGMARELFFGEGSRLTVL.

The V and J genes are TRBV9 and TRBJ1-5; D not certain. Deletions cut 1 base from V and 3 bases from J, with 5 bases between. The CDR3 runs 13 residues. In germline, CDR1 is SGDLS, CDR2 YYNGEE. CDR3 in DNA: TGTGCCAGCAGCGTATCAGTCAATCAGCCCCAGCATTTT. It translates to CASSVSVNQPQHF.

This clone turned up a few times. V gene TRBV4-1 combines with J gene TRBJ2-7, with TRBD1 matching over 7 bases. CDR1 is MGHRA, CDR2 YSYEKL, per germline. Losses at the gene ends were 0 bases for V and 9 bases for J; bases not matched to a gene: 8. This CDR3 contains 14 residues. The CDR3 spells CASSQDSGTVSQYF. DNA for the CDR3: TGCGCCAGCAGCCAAGATTCCGGGACAGTATCGCAGTACTTC.

This clone was recorded a few times. The V and J genes are TRBV27 and TRBJ1-1, with 10 bases matching TRBD1. Germline trimming cut 5 bases from V and 4 bases from J; bases unmatched to any gene: 10. Germline V gene lookup returns CDR1 MNHEY and CDR2 SMNVEV (reference sequence). The CDR3 has 16 residues. CDR3 nucleotide sequence: TGTGCCAGCAGTCCTCGACAGGGGGCGGTGGTCACTGAAGCTTTCTTT. This sequence encodes CASSPRQGAVVTEAFF.

The sample holds a few counts of this clone. The genes are TRBV5-8 and TRBJ2-1; D gene unclear. The CDR3 consists of 15 residues. In germline, CDR1 is SGHTS, CDR2 YDEGEE. Trimming shortened V by 7 bases and J by 0 bases, and 14 bases separated the two germline ends. The CDR3 nucleotides read TGTGCCAGCTTCCTGTGGGCCAACTCCTACAATGAGCAGTTCTTC. Residues: CASFLWANSYNEQFF.